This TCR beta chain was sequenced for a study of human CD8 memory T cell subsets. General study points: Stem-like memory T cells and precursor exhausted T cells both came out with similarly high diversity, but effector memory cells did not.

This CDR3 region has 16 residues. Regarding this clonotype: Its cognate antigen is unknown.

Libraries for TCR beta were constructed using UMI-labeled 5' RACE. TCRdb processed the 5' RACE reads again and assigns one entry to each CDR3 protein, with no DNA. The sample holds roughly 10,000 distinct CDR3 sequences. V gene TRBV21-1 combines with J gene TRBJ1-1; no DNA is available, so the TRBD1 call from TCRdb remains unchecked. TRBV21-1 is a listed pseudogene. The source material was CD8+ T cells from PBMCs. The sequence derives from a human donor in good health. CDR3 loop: CASSKVTRQGHTEAFF.